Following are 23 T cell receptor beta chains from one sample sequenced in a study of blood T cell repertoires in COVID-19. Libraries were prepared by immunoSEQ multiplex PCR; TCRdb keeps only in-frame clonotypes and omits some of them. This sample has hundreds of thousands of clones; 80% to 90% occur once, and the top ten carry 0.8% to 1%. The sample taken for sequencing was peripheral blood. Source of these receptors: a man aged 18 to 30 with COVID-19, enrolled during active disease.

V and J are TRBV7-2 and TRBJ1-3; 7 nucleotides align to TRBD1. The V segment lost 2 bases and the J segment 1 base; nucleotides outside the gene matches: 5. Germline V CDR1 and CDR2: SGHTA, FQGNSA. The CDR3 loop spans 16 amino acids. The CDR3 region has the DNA TGTGCCAGCAGCTTAACAGGGGATCGGTCTGGAAACACCATATATTTT. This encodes CASSLTGDRSGNTIYF.

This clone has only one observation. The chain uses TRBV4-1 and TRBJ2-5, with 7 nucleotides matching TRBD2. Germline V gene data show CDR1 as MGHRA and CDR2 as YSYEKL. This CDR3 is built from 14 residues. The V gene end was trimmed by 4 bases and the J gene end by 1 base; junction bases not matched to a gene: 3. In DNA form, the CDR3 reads TGCGCCAGCAGCCCGGGACTACCCCAAGAGACCCAGTACTTC. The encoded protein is CASSPGLPQETQYF.

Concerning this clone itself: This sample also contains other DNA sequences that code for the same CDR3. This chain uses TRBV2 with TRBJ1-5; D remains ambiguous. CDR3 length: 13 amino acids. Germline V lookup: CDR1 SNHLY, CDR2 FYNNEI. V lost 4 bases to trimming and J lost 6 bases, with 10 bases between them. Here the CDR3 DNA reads TGTGCCAGCAGTGGCGGCGGCAGTCAGCCCCAGCATTTT. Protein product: CASSGGGSQPQHF.

CDR3 nucleotides: TGCGCCAGCAGCTTGGCGTTGGCAGGGAATAATTCACCCCTCCACTTT. Residues: CASSLALAGNNSPLHF. V is TRBV5-1 and J is TRBJ1-6; possible D gene TRBD1, 5 bases. Germline-derived CDR1 and CDR2 are SGHRS and YFSETQ. Trimming shortened V by 0 bases and J by 5 bases, and 12 bases separated the two germline ends. This CDR3 contains 16 residues.

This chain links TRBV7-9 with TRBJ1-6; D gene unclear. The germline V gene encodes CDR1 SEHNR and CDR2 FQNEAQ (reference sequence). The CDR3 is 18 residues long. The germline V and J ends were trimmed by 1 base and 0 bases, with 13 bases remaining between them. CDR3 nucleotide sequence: TGTGCCAGCAGCTTAGTTCGCGGCGGAAGCTCCTATAATTCACCCCTCCACTTT. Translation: CASSLVRGGSSYNSPLHF.

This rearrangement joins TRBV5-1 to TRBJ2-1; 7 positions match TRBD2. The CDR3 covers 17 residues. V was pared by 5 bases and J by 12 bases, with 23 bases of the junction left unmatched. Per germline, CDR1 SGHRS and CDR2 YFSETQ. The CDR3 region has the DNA TGCGCCAGCAGTTACAGCAGGGTGAGGGCTAGCGGTGGATGGCAGTTCTTC. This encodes CASSYSRVRASGGWQFF.

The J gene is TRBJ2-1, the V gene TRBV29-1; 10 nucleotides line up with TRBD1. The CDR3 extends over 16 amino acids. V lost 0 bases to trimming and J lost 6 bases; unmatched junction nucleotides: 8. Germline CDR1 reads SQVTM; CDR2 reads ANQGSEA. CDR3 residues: CSVEDWTGGAVNEQFF. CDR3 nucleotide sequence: TGCAGCGTTGAAGATTGGACAGGGGGGGCTGTCAATGAGCAGTTCTTC.

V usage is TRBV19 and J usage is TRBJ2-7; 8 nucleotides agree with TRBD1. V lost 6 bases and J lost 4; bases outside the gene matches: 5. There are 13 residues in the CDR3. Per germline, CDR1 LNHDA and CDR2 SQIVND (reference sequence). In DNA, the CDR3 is TGTGCCAGTAGCGCCACAGGGGGTTACGAGCAGTACTTC. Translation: CASSATGGYEQYF.

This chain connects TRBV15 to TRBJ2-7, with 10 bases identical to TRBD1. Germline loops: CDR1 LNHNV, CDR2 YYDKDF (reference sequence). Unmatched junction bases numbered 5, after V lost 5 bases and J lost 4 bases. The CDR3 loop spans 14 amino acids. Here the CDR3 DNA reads TGTGCCACCAGCGGGGGACAGGGGCTTTACGAGCAGTACTTC. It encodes CATSGGQGLYEQYF.

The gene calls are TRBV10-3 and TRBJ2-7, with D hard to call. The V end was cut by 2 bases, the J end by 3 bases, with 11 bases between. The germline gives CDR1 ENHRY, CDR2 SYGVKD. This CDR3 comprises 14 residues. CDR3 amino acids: CAISEGLPSYEQYF. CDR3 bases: TGTGCCATCAGTGAGGGCCTACCTAGCTACGAGCAGTACTTC.

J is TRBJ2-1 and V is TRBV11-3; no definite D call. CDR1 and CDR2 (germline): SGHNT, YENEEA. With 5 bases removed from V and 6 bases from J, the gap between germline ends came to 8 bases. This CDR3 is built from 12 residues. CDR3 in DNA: TGTGCCAGCAGCCCGAGCCCCAATGAGCAGTTCTTC. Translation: CASSPSPNEQFF.

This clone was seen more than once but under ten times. CDR3 loop: CASTNPLAPNEQFF. CDR3 in DNA: TGTGCCAGCACCAATCCACTAGCGCCAAATGAGCAGTTCTTC. The V gene is TRBV7-9, the J gene TRBJ2-1; 7 bases map to TRBD2. Germline V gives CDR1 SEHNR, CDR2 FQNEAQ (reference sequence). The CDR3 is 14 residues long. V trimming: 7 bases; J trimming: 7 bases; junction bases outside the gene matches: 10.

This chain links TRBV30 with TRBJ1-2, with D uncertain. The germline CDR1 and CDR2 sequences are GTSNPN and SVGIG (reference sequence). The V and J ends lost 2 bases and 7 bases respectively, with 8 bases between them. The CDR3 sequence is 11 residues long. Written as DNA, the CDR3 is TGTGCCTGGAGTTTCCCTACTGGCTACACCTTC. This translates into CAWSFPTGYTF.

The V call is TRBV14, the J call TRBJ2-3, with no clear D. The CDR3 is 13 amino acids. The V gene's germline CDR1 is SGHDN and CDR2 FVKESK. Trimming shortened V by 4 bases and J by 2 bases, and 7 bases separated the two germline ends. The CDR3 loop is CASSPQFTDTQYF. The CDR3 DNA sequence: TGTGCCAGCAGCCCACAATTCACAGATACGCAGTATTTT. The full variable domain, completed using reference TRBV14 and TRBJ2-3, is EAGVTQFPSHSVIEKGQTVTLRCDPISGHDNLYWYRRVMGKEIKFLLHFVKESKQDESGMPNNRFLAERTGGTYSTLKVQPAELEDSGVYFCASSPQFTDTQYFGPGTRLTVL.

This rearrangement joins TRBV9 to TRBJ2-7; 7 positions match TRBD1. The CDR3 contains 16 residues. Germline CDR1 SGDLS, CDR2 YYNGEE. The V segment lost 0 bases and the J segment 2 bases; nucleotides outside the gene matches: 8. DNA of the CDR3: TGTGCCAGCAGCGTAGGACCAAGGGACAGACCCTACGAGCAGTACTTC. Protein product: CASSVGPRDRPYEQYF.

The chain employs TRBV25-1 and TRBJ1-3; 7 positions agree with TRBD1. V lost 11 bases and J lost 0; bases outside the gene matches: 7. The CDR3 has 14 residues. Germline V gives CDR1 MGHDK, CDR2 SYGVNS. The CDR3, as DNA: TGTGCCTCTCAGGGGGGAGTCTCTGGAAACACCATATATTTT. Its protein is CASQGGVSGNTIYF.

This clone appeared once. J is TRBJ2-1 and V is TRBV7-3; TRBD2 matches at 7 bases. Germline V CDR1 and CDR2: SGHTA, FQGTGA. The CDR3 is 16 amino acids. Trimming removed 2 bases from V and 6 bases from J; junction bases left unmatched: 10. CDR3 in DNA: TGTGCCAGCAGCTTATATGTGGGAGGGCCGGCCAATGAGCAGTTCTTC. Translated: CASSLYVGGPANEQFF.

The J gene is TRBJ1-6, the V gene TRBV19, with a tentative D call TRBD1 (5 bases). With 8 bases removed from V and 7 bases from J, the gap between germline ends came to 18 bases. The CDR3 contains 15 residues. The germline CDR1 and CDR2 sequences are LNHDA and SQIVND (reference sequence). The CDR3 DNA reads TGTGCCAGTCGAGTTGGGACCCGGGGGAATTCACCCCTCCACTTT. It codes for CASRVGTRGNSPLHF.

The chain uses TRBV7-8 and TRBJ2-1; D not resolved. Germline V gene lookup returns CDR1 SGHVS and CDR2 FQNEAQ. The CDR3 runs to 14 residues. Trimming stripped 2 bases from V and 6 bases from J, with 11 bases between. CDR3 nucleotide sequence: TGTGCCAGCAGCTTAACGAGAGAGCGCAATGAGCAGTTCTTC. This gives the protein CASSLTRERNEQFF. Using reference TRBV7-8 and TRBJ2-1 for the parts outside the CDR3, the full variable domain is GAGVSQSPRYKVAKRGQDVALRCDPISGHVSLFWYQQALGQGPEFLTYFQNEAQLDKSGLPSDRFFAERPEGSVSTLKIQRTQQEDSAVYLCASSLTRERNEQFFGPGTRLTVL.

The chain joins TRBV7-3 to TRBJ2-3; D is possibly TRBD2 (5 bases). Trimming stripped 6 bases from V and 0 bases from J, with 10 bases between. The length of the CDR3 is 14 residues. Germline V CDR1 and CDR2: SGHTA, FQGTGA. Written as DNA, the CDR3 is TGTGCCAGCAGTCCGAGCGGAAGCACAGATACGCAGTATTTT. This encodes CASSPSGSTDTQYF.

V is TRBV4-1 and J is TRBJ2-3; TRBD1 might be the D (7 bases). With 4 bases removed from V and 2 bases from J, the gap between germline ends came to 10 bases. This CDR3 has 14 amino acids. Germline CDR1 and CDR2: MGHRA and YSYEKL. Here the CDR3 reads CASSPRGDTDTQYF. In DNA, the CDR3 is TGCGCCAGCAGCCCCAGGGGGGACACAGATACGCAGTATTTT.

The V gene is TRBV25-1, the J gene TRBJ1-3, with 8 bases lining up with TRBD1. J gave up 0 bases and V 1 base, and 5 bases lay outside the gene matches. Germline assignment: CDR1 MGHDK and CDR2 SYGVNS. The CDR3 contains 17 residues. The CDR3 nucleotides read TGTGCCAGCAGTGAATTGGGACAGGCCGGCTCTGGAAACACCATATATTTT. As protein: CASSELGQAGSGNTIYF.

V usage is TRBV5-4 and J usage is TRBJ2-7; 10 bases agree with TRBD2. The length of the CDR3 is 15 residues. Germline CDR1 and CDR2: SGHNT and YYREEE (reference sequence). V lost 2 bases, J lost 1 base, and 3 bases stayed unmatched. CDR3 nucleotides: TGTGCCAGCAGCTTAGCGGGAGGGTTTTCCTACGAGCAGTACTTC. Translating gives CASSLAGGFSYEQYF.